This T cell receptor (beta chain) was profiled in a study of T cell changes during pregnancy in multiple sclerosis. The CDR3 is made up of 17 amino acids. Germline V CDR1 and CDR2: GTSNPN, SVGIG (reference sequence). V lost 3 bases to trimming and J lost 1 base; unmatched junction nucleotides: 12. Profiling relied on immunoSEQ multiplex PCR, and the TCRdb table lists in-frame clones only, not all of them. Of tens of thousands of clones listed, 90% were seen once; the top ten hold roughly 9.5%. This material consisted of peripheral blood, taken after pregnancy. J is TRBJ2-5 and V is TRBV30; 9 bases are a match to TRBD2. This TCR was recovered from a female donor in good health, enrolled as a control in a pregnancy study. The CDR3 DNA is TGTGCCTGGAGACAAGGTCGGCTAGCGGGATTCCAAGAGACCCAGTACTTC. It specifies CAWRQGRLAGFQETQYF.